One sample yielded the 28 T cell receptor beta chains listed below, sequenced in a study of blood T cell repertoires in COVID-19. Some clones are missing from TCRdb's copy, which holds only in-frame ones; the method was immunoSEQ multiplex PCR. This table has about 270,000 clones, approximately 89% appearing once. Sequenced sample: PBMCs or T cells enriched from blood (not recorded which). The source of these receptors is a man aged 35 to 55 who had been exposed to COVID-19.

This clone has just a few counts. This chain connects TRBV7-3 to TRBJ1-1, with D possibly matching TRBD1 (6 bases). Germline V gene lookup returns CDR1 SGHTA and CDR2 FQGTGA. V lost 5 bases to trimming and J lost 5 bases, with 18 bases between them. CDR3 size: 15 residues. The CDR3: CASSPGGGGRTEAFF. CDR3 coding DNA: TGTGCCAGCAGCCCAGGTGGCGGGGGGCGGACTGAAGCTTTCTTT.

The rearrangement uses TRBV7-3 and TRBJ2-5; the match to TRBD2 covers 12 bases. Losses at the gene ends were 1 base for V and 1 base for J; bases not matched to a gene: 4. Germline loops: CDR1 SGHTA, CDR2 FQGTGA. CDR3 length: 17 amino acids. CDR3 DNA sequence: TGTGCCAGCAGCTTAAATACGGGACTAGCGGGCCAAGAGACCCAGTACTTC. This sequence encodes CASSLNTGLAGQETQYF.

The chain recombines TRBV10-3 with TRBJ2-7; 11 bases are a match to TRBD2. This CDR3 comprises 15 residues. CDR1 is ENHRY, CDR2 SYGVKD, per germline. The V segment lost 3 bases and the J segment 4 bases; nucleotides outside the gene matches: 5. The CDR3, as DNA: TGTGCCATCAGTGATACCGGGACTAGCGGTTACGAGCAGTACTTC. It translates to CAISDTGTSGYEQYF.

V usage is TRBV19 and J usage is TRBJ1-2, with TRBD1 matching 7 bases. V trimming: 7 bases; J trimming: 3 bases; junction bases outside the gene matches: 2. This CDR3 comprises 12 residues. From germline, CDR1 is LNHDA and CDR2 SQIVND (reference sequence). The CDR3 nucleotides read TGTGCCAGTATCCAGGGGGACTATGGCTACACCTTC. Its protein is CASIQGDYGYTF.

V usage is TRBV21-1 and J usage is TRBJ1-5; whether TRBD1, the table's D call, matches the DNA was not checked. TRBV21-1 is classified as a pseudogene. CDR3 length: 13 amino acids. The CDR3 spells CARTKKSNQPQHF. As DNA, the CDR3 is TGTGCCAGGACAAAGAAGAGCAATCAGCCCCAGCATTTT.

This clone came up many times. The chain employs TRBV5-1 and TRBJ1-2; D possibly corresponds to TRBD1 (6 bases). Germline lookup yields CDR1 SGHRS and CDR2 YFSETQ. Trimming cost V 3 bases and J 5 bases, with 14 bases left between them. This CDR3 spans 14 amino acids. CDR3 loop: CASSSGQGRYGYTF. Written as DNA, the CDR3 is TGCGCCAGCAGCTCGGGGCAGGGGAGATATGGCTACACCTTC.

V gene TRBV27 combines with J gene TRBJ1-3; a possible D gene is TRBD1 (6 bases). Per germline, CDR1 MNHEY and CDR2 SMNVEV (reference sequence). The CDR3 has 13 residues. Trimming shortened V by 5 bases and J by 10 bases, and 15 bases separated the two germline ends. The CDR3 nucleotides read TGTGCCAGCAGTCCGTACAGGGAATCAACCATATATTTT. The encoded protein is CASSPYRESTIYF.

This chain links TRBV6-2 or TRBV6-3 with TRBJ2-7, with a possible D match to TRBD1 (8 bases). CDR1 is MNHEY and CDR2 is SVGEGT in the germline V gene. The length of the CDR3 is 14 residues. The V end was cut by 4 bases, the J end by 3 bases, with 13 bases between. The DNA of the CDR3 is TGTGCCAGCAGTTTGACAGGGGAGGGCTACGAGCAGTACTTC. It encodes CASSLTGEGYEQYF.

V is TRBV27 and J is TRBJ1-2, with 10 bases matching TRBD1. V trimming: 0 bases; J trimming: 8 bases; junction bases outside the gene matches: 9. The CDR3 sequence is 16 residues long. Germline values: CDR1 MNHEY, CDR2 SMNVEV (reference sequence). The CDR3 protein is CASSLSDRGRWGGYTF. The DNA for the CDR3 is TGTGCCAGCAGTTTATCCGACAGGGGGCGCTGGGGGGGCTACACCTTC.

V usage is TRBV6-1 and J usage is TRBJ1-2, with D possibly being TRBD1 (6 bases). This CDR3 contains 14 residues. V was cut by 1 base and J by 7 bases, with 13 bases left in between. Per germline, CDR1 MNHNS and CDR2 SASEGT. CDR3 in DNA: TGTGCCAGCAGTGAAGGACACAGGGAGTCTGGCTACACCTTC. Protein: CASSEGHRESGYTF.

The chain has TRBV5-1 and TRBJ2-7; D is unresolved. This CDR3 contains 14 residues. Trimming shortened V by 5 bases and J by 4 bases, and 16 bases separated the two germline ends. The germline V gene encodes CDR1 SGHRS and CDR2 YFSETQ. CDR3 coding DNA: TGCGCCAGCAGTTTAGGCAGTCCCAGGTACGAGCAGTACTTC. The encoded protein is CASSLGSPRYEQYF.

This clone was seen a few times. The V call is TRBV20-1, the J call TRBJ1-1, with D possibly being TRBD1 (6 bases). Germline CDR1 is DFQATT and CDR2 is SNEGSKA (reference sequence). Trimming shortened V by 5 bases and J by 13 bases, and 14 bases separated the two germline ends. The CDR3 is made up of 10 amino acids. CDR3 sequence: CSASRNRDFF. CDR3 DNA sequence: TGCAGTGCTTCGCGTAACAGGGATTTCTTT.

This chain uses TRBV3-1 (or the pseudogene TRBV3-2) with TRBJ2-3; TRBD2 aligns across 14 bases. Germline CDR1 reads LGHDT; CDR2 reads YNNKEL (reference sequence). V shed 1 base and J 5 bases; nucleotides not matched to a gene: 5. The CDR3 loop spans 17 amino acids. In DNA form, the CDR3 reads TGTGCCAGCAGCCAAGTTGGACTAGCGGGGGGAGGAGATACGCAGTATTTT. Translation gives CASSQVGLAGGGDTQYF.

The chain has TRBV19 and TRBJ2-7, with TRBD1 matching over 8 bases. The CDR3 is made up of 14 amino acids. Germline V gives CDR1 LNHDA, CDR2 SQIVND (reference sequence). J was trimmed by 3 bases and V by 3 bases; bases with no gene match: 4. The CDR3 DNA reads as TGTGCCAGTAGTATCGGACAGGGCGTCTACGAGCAGTACTTC. Translating gives CASSIGQGVYEQYF.

The count of this clone is one. The chain employs TRBV7-9 and TRBJ2-7; D possibly corresponds to TRBD2 (6 bases). V lost 2 bases and J 0 bases, leaving 11 bases between the germline ends. The CDR3 sequence is 15 residues long. Germline values: CDR1 SEHNR, CDR2 FQNEAQ (reference sequence). The CDR3 bases are TGTGCCAGCAGCTTACGGCTAGCGAACTCCTACGAGCAGTACTTC. Protein sequence: CASSLRLANSYEQYF. Full variable domain (remainder filled in from reference TRBV7-9 and TRBJ2-7): DTGVSQNPRHKITKRGQNVTFRCDPISEHNRLYWYRQTLGQGPEFLTYFQNEAQLEKSRLLSDRFSAERPKGSFSTLEIQRTEQGDSAMYLCASSLRLANSYEQYFGPGTRLTVT.

CDR3 nucleotide sequence: TGCGCCAGCAGCCAAGATTGGAGTCTTAGCTCCACTGGAACGCAGTATTTT. Translation: CASSQDWSLSSTGTQYF. This chain links TRBV4-3 with TRBJ2-3; no definite D call. The germline gives CDR1 LGHNA, CDR2 YSLEER. The CDR3 covers 17 residues. The V end was cut by 0 bases, the J end by 9 bases, with 22 bases between.

This chain connects TRBV6-4 to TRBJ1-1, with no clear D. Germline-derived CDR1 and CDR2 are MRHNA and SNTAGT. The CDR3 totals 13 residues. Deletions cut 3 bases from V and 4 bases from J, with 9 bases between. CDR3 sequence reads: CASSETGSTEAFF. The CDR3 DNA reads TGTGCCAGCAGTGAGACGGGTAGCACTGAAGCTTTCTTT.

The chain has TRBV5-1 and TRBJ2-2; tentative D call: TRBD1 (5 bases). V shed 0 bases and J shed 3 bases, with 9 bases lying between them. Germline loops: CDR1 SGHRS, CDR2 YFSETQ. This CDR3 has 15 residues. The CDR3 loop is CASSLEGADTGELFF. For the CDR3, the DNA is TGCGCCAGCAGCTTGGAAGGGGCGGACACCGGGGAGCTGTTTTTT.

The rearrangement links TRBV2 to TRBJ2-7; a weak D match, TRBD1 (6 bases). The CDR3 runs 15 residues. Trimming removed 7 bases at V and 0 bases at J, with 16 bases between. The V gene's germline CDR1 is SNHLY and CDR2 FYNNEI. CDR3 protein: CASTSRDTSSYEQYF. The CDR3 nucleotides are TGTGCCAGCACCAGCCGGGACACAAGCTCCTACGAGCAGTACTTC.

This chain connects TRBV6-5 to TRBJ2-2, with TRBD2 identical over 7 bases. CDR1 MNHEY and CDR2 SVGAGI come from the germline V gene. The CDR3 consists of 14 residues. V gave up 8 bases and J gave up 4 bases; unmatched junction bases: 7. CDR3 in amino acids: CASRRASGTGELFF. CDR3 sequence (DNA): TGTGCCAGCCGGAGGGCTAGCGGCACCGGGGAGCTGTTTTTT.

The rearrangement links TRBV10-3 to TRBJ1-2; D is possibly TRBD1 (6 bases). CDR1 is ENHRY and CDR2 is SYGVKD in the germline V gene. The CDR3 is made up of 15 amino acids. Trimming removed 4 bases from V and 5 bases from J, with 17 bases in between. This CDR3 is CAISVQRQDLYGYTF. CDR3 nucleotides: TGTGCCATCAGTGTCCAACGACAGGACTTATATGGCTACACCTTC.

The CDR3 protein is CASSYDRSTDTQYF. In DNA, the CDR3 is TGTGCCAGCAGTTACGACAGAAGCACAGATACGCAGTATTTT. This chain uses TRBV6-5 with TRBJ2-3; a possible D gene is TRBD1 (5 bases). The CDR3 sequence is 14 residues long. V dropped 2 bases and J dropped 0 bases, with 6 bases sitting between them. The germline CDR1 and CDR2 sequences are MNHEY and SVGAGI.

The J gene is TRBJ2-2, the V gene TRBV7-3; a possible D gene is TRBD2 (5 bases). V shed 2 bases and J shed 3 bases, with 19 bases lying between them. There are 18 residues in the CDR3. Germline V CDR1 and CDR2: SGHTA, FQGTGA. The CDR3 reads CASSLQSPRRMDTGELFF. The CDR3 DNA sequence: TGTGCCAGCAGCTTACAATCGCCGCGGAGGATGGACACCGGGGAGCTGTTTTTT.

The genes are TRBV30 and TRBJ1-1, with D uncertain. Germline V gives CDR1 GTSNPN, CDR2 SVGIG (reference sequence). The CDR3 is made up of 8 amino acids. CDR3 protein: CALTEAFF. The CDR3 coding sequence is TGTGCACTCACTGAAGCTTTCTTT.

This sequence joins TRBV9 and TRBJ2-1, with TRBD1 as a possible D gene (5 bases). CDR1 is SGDLS and CDR2 is YYNGEE in the germline V gene. V was trimmed by 4 bases and J by 3 bases, leaving 8 bases between them. The CDR3 has 13 residues. CDR3 DNA sequence: TGTGCCAGCAGCTCCCAGGGCTACAATGAGCAGTTCTTC. Its protein is CASSSQGYNEQFF.

The chain combines TRBV28 with TRBJ2-7, with D tentatively TRBD2 (6 bases). This CDR3 comprises 16 residues. Trimming took 6 bases from V and 5 from J, leaving 23 bases between them. Germline lookup yields CDR1 MDHEN and CDR2 SYDVKM. The chain's CDR3 is CASSQRRIGGAHEQYF. As DNA, the CDR3 is TGTGCCAGCAGCCAGCGCCGGATCGGAGGGGCCCACGAGCAGTACTTC.

V is TRBV6-1 and J is TRBJ1-2; 7 bases agree with TRBD1. This CDR3 is 14 amino acids long. The germline V gene has CDR1 MNHNS and CDR2 SASEGT. V shed 6 bases and J 4 bases; nucleotides not matched to a gene: 8. DNA of the CDR3: TGTGCCAGCAGACCTCGGGACAGCTCCTATGGCTACACCTTC. It codes for CASRPRDSSYGYTF.

The chain employs TRBV3-1 (or the pseudogene TRBV3-2) and TRBJ2-5, with D maybe TRBD1 (5 bases). The CDR3 extends over 12 amino acids. Germline assignment: CDR1 LGHDT and CDR2 YNNKEL (reference sequence). V shed 6 bases and J shed 3 bases, with 8 bases lying between them. CDR3 residues: CASSPGKETQYF. Written as DNA, the CDR3 is TGTGCCAGCAGTCCAGGGAAAGAGACCCAGTACTTC.